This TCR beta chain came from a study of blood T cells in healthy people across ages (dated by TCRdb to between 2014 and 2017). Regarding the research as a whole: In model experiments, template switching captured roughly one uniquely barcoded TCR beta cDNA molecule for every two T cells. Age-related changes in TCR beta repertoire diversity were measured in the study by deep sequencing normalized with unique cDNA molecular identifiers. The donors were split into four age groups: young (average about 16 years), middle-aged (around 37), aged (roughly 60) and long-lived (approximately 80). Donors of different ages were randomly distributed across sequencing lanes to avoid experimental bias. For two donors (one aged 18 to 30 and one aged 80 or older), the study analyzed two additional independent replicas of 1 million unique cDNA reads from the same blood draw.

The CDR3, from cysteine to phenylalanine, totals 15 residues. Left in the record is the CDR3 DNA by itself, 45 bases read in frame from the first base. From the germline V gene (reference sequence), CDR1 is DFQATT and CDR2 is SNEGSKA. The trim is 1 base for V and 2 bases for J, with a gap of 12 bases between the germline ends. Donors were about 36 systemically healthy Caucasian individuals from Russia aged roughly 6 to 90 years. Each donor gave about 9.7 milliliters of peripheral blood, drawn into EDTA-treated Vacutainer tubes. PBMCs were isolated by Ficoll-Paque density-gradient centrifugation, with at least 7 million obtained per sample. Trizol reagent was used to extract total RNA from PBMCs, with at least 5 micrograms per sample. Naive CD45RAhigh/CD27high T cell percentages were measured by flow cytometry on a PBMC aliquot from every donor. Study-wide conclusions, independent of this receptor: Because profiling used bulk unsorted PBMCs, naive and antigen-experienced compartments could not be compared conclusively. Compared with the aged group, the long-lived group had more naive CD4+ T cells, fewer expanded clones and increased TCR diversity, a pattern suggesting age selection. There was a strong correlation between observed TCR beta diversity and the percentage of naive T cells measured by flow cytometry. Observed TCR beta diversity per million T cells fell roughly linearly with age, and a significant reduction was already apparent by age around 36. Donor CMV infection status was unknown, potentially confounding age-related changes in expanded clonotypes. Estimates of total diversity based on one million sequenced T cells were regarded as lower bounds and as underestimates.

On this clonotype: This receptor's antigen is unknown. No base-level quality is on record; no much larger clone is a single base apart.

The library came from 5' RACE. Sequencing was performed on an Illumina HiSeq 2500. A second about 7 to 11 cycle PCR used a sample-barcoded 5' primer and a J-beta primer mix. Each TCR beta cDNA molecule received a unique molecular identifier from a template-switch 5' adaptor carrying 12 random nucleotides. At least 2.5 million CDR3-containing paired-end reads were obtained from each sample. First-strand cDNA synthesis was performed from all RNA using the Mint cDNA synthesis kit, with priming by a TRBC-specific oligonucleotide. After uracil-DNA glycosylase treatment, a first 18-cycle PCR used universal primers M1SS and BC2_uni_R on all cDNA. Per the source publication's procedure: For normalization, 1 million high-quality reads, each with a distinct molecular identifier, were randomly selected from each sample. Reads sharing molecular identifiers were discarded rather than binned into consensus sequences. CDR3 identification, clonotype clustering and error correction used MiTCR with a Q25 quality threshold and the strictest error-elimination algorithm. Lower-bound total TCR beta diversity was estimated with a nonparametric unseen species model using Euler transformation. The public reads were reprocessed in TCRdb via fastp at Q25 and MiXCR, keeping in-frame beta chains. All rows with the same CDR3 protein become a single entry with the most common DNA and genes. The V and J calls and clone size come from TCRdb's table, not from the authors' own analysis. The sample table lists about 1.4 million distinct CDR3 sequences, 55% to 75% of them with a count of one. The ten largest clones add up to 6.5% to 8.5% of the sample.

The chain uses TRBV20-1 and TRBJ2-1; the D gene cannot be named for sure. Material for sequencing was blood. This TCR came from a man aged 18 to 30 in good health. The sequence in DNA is TGCAGTGCTAGAGCGTTGGATTCGACCTACAATGAGCAGTTCTTC. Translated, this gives CSARALDSTYNEQFF.